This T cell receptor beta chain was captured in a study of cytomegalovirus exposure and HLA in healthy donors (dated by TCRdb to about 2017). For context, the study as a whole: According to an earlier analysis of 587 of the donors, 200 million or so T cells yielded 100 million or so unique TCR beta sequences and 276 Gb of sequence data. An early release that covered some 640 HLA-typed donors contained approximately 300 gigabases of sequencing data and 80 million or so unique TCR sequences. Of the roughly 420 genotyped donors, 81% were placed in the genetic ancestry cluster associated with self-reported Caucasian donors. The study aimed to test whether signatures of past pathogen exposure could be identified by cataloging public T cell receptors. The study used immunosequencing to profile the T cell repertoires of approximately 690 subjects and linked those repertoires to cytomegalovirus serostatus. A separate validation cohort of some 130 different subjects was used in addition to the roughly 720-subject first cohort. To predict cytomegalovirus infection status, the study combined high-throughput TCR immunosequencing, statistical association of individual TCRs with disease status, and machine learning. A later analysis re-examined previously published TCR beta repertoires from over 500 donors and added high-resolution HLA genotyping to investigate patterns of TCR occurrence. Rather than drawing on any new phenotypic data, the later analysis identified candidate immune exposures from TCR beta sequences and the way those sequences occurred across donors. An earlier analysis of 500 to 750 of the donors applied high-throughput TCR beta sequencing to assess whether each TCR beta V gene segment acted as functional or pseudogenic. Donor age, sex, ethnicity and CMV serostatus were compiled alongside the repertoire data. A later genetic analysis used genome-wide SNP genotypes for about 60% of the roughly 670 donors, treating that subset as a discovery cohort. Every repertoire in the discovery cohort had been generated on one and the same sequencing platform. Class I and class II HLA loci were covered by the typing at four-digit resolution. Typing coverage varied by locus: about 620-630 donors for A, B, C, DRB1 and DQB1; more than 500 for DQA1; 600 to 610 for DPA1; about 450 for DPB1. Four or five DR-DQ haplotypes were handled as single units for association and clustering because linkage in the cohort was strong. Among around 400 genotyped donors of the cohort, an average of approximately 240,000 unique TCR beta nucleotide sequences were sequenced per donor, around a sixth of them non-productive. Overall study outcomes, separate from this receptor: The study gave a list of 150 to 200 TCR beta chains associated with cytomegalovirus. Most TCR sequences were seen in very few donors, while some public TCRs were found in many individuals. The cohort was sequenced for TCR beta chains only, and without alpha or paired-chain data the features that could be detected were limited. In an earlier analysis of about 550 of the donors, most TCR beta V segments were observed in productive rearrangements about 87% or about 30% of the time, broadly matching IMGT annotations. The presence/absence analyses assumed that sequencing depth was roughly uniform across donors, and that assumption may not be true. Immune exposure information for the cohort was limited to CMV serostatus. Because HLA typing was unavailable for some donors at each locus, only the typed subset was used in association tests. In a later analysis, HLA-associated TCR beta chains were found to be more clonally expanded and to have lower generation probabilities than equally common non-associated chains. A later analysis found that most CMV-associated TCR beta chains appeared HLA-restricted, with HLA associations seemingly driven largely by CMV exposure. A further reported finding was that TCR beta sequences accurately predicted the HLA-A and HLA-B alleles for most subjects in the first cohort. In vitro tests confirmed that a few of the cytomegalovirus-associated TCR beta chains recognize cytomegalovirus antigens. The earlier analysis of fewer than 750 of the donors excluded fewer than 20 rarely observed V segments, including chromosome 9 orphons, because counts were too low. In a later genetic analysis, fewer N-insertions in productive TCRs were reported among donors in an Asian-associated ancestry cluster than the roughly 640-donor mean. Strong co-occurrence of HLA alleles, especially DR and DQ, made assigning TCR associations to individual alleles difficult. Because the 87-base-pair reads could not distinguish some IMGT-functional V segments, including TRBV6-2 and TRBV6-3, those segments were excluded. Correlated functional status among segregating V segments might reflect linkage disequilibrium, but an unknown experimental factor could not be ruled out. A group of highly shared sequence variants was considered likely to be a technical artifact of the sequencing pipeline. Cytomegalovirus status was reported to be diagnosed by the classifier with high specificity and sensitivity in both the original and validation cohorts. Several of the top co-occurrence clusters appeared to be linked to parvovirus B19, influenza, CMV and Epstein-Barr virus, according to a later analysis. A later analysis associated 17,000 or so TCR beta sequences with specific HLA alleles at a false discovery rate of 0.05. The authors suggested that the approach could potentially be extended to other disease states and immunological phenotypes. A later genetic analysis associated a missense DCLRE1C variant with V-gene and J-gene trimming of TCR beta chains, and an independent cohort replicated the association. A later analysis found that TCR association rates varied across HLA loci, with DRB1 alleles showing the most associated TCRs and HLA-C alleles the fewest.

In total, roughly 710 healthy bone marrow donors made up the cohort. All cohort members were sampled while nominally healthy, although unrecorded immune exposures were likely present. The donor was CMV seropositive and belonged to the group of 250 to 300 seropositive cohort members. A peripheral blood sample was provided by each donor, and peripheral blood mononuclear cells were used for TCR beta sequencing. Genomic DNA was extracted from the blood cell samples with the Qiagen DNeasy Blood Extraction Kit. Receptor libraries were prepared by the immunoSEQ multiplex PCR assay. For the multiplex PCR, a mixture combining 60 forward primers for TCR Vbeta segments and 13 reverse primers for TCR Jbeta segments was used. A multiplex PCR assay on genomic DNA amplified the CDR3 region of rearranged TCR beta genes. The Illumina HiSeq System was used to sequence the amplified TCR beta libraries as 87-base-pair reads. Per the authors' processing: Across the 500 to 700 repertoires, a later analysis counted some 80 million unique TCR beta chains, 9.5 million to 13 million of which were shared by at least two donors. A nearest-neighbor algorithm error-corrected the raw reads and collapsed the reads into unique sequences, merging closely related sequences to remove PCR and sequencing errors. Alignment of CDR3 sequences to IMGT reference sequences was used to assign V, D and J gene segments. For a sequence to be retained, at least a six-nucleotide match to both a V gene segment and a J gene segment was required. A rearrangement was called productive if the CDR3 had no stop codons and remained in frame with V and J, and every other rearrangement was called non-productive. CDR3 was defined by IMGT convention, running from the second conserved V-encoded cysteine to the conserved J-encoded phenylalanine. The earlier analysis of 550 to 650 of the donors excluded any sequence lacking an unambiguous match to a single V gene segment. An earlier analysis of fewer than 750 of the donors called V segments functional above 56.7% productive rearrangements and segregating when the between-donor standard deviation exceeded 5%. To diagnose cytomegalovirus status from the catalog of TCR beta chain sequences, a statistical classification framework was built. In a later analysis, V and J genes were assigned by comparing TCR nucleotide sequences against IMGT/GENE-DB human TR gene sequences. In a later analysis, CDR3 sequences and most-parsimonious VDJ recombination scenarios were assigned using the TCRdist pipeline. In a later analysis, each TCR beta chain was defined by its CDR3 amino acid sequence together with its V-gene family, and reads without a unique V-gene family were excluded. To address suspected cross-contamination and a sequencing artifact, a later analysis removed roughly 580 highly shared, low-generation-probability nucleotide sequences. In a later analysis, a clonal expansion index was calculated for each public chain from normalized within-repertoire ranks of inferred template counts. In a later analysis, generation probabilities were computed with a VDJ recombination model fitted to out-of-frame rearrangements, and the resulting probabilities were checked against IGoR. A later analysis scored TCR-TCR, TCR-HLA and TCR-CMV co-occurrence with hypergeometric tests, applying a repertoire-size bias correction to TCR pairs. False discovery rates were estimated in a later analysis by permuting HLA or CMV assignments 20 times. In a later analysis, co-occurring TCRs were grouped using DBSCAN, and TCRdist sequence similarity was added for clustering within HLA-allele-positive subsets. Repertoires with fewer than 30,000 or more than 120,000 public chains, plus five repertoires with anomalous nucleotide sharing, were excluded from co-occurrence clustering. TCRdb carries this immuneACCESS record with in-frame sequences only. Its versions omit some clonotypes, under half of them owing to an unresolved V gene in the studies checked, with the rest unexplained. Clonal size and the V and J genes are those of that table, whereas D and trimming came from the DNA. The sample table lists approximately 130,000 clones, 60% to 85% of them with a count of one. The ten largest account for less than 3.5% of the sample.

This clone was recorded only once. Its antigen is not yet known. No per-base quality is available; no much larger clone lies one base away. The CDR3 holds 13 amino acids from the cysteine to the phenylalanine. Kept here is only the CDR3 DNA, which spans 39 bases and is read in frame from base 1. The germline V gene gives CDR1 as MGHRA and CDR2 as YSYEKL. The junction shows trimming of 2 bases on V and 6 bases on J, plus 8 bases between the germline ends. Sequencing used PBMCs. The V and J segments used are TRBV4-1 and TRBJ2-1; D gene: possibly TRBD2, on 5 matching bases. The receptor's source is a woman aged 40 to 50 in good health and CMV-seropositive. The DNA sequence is TGCGCCAGCAGCCAAACCGAGGGCAATGAGCAGTTCTTC. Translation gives CASSQTEGNEQFF.